The 15 T cell receptor beta chains in this list originate from one sample, sequenced in a study of vaccination effects on CD4 cells after COVID-19 (dated 2022 in TCRdb). No antigen has been assigned to these receptors. Library preparation used the immunoSEQ multiplex PCR assay. TCRdb mirrors the immuneACCESS table, restricted to in-frame sequences. Some clones are absent from its copies; in checked studies, under half trace to an unresolved V gene, and the reason for the others is unknown. The sample data list some 19,000 clones, and around 70% of these were observed just once. The top ten clones comprise 26% of the sample. To identify antigen-specific CD4+ T cell clonotypes by their expansion, the ViraFEST assay first stimulated PBMC with viral peptide pools and then applied TCR sequencing. After about 10 days of culture, CD4+ T cells were isolated with the EasySep CD4+ T cell isolation kit. The absence of prior SARS-CoV-2 infection in healthy vaccine recipients was confirmed by negative nucleocapsid antibodies before and after vaccination.

The input for sequencing was CD4+ T cells from PBMCs cultured with HCoV-NL63 spike peptides, taken before COVID-19 vaccination. The cell subset or site label of this sample denotes: HCoV-NL63 spike overlapping peptide pool stimulation. Receptor source: a human donor who received a COVID-19 vaccine.

The chain links TRBV10-3 to TRBJ2-2; no clear D. Germline V gives CDR1 ENHRY, CDR2 SYGVKD. V shed 0 bases and J shed 5 bases, with 13 bases lying between them. The CDR3 loop spans 16 amino acids. The CDR3 reads CAISESTERRTGELFF. Here the CDR3 DNA reads TGTGCCATCAGTGAGTCCACCGAGCGACGAACCGGGGAGCTGTTTTTT.

The chain recombines TRBV11-1 with TRBJ1-1; D call uncertain. The CDR3 runs to 15 residues. Germline values: CDR1 SGHAT, CDR2 FQDESV (reference sequence). Trimming pared 3 bases from V and 0 bases from J, leaving 11 bases between. In nucleotides, the CDR3 is TGTGCCAGCAGCTTGAGAGGAAATATGAACACTGAAGCTTTCTTT. Protein product: CASSLRGNMNTEAFF.

The chain combines TRBV7-8 with TRBJ1-1; TRBD1 might be the D (6 bases). Deletions cut 7 bases from V and 10 bases from J, with 31 bases between. Germline CDR1 and CDR2: SGHVS and FQNEAQ. The CDR3 has 17 residues. The CDR3 DNA reads TGTGCCAGCAACCCTAGGACAGCCCGGGATGGGGCTGGGGGAGCTTTCTTT. It is translated as CASNPRTARDGAGGAFF.

This sequence joins TRBV4-1 and TRBJ2-7; D not resolved. Trimming shortened V by 3 bases and J by 4 bases, and 13 bases separated the two germline ends. CDR1 MGHRA and CDR2 YSYEKL come from the germline V gene. This CDR3 is built from 14 residues. The CDR3 DNA reads TGCGCCAGCAGCCAGCCGACAACGCGGTACGAGCAGTACTTC. Its protein is CASSQPTTRYEQYF.

The chain has TRBV2 and TRBJ2-3, with 10 positions matching TRBD2. The length of the CDR3 is 13 residues. Germline CDR1 and CDR2: SNHLY and FYNNEI. V dropped 1 base and J dropped 8; count of bases not matched to a gene: 0. The CDR3 loop is CASSEGLAGTQYF. The CDR3 region has the DNA TGTGCCAGCAGTGAAGGACTAGCGGGTACGCAGTATTTT.

V is TRBV18 and J is TRBJ2-3; 8 bases are a match to TRBD1. Trimming took 3 bases from V and 7 from J; bases not matched to a gene: 6. This CDR3 is 14 amino acids long. Germline V gene sequence: CDR1 KGHSH, CDR2 LQKENI. The CDR3 sequence is CASSPGQGVYTQYF. In DNA, the CDR3 is TGTGCCAGCTCACCCGGACAGGGTGTCTATACGCAGTATTTT.

The rearrangement uses TRBV7-2 and TRBJ2-4, with D possibly TRBD2 on 5 matching bases. Deletions cut 4 bases from V and 3 bases from J, with 19 bases between. The CDR3 runs to 17 residues. In germline, CDR1 is SGHTA, CDR2 FQGNSA. CDR3 sequence reads: CASSSRWGVVDKNIQYF. CDR3 nucleotides: TGTGCCAGCAGCTCACGGTGGGGAGTAGTGGACAAAAACATTCAGTACTTC.

The chain has TRBV15 and TRBJ1-2; D call uncertain. Trimming took off 0 bases at V and 7 bases at J, with 9 bases between the two ends. CDR1 is LNHNV and CDR2 is YYDKDF in the germline V gene (reference sequence). The CDR3 is 13 residues long. The CDR3 bases are TGTGCCACCAGCAGAGATGGTCGGAGTGGCTACACCTTC. Translation gives CATSRDGRSGYTF.

The chain joins TRBV19 to TRBJ2-7; D ambiguous. Germline CDR1 is LNHDA and CDR2 is SQIVND (reference sequence). The CDR3 is 14 amino acids. Trimming pared 5 bases from V and 1 base from J, leaving 12 bases between. CDR3 bases: TGTGCCAGTAGTCAAGTGGGCAGGTCCTACGAGCAGTACTTC. The encoded protein is CASSQVGRSYEQYF.

The chain joins TRBV13 to TRBJ2-3; maybe TRBD2 (5 bases). Between the trimmed V and J ends, which lost 7 bases and 8 bases, there was a span of 13 bases. The length of the CDR3 is 12 residues. Germline CDR1 is PRHDT and CDR2 is FYEKMQ (reference sequence). The DNA of the CDR3 is TGTGCCAGCATCGGGGTTGATGGTACGCAGTATTTT. Protein sequence: CASIGVDGTQYF.

The table lists this clone with a few counts. J is TRBJ2-2 and V is TRBV5-8; no clear D gene. Deletions cut 0 bases from V and 7 bases from J, with 7 bases between. CDR3 size: 13 residues. Germline CDR1 is SGHTS and CDR2 is YDEGEE. This chain's CDR3 is CASSLGAIGELFF. The CDR3 nucleotides are TGTGCCAGCAGCTTGGGAGCTATCGGGGAGCTGTTTTTT. The whole variable domain, filled in from reference TRBV5-8 and TRBJ2-2, reads EAGVTQSPTHLIKTRGQQATLRCSPISGHTSVYWYQQALGLGLQFLLWYDEGEERNRGNFPPRFSGRQFPNYSSELNVNALELEDSALYLCASSLGAIGELFFGEGSRLTVL.

The chain couples TRBV6-5 to TRBJ1-1; a weak D match, TRBD1 (6 bases). Germline V gene data show CDR1 as MNHEY and CDR2 as SVGAGI. The CDR3 has 13 amino acids. Between the trimmed V and J ends, which lost 5 bases and 7 bases, there was a span of 14 bases. The CDR3: CASSRQASLEAFF. The CDR3 DNA reads TGTGCCAGCAGTCGACAGGCGTCCCTTGAAGCTTTCTTT.

The chain couples TRBV6-6 to TRBJ1-3; D gene unclear. V lost 7 bases, J lost 0 bases, and 7 bases lay in between. The CDR3 covers 13 residues. CDR1 is MNHNY and CDR2 is SVGAGI in the germline V gene (reference sequence). DNA of the CDR3: TGTGCCAGCATCCTGAGCTCTGGAAACACCATATATTTT. Amino acid sequence: CASILSSGNTIYF.

This clone has just a few counts. The rearrangement links TRBV9 to TRBJ1-3; D is unresolved. This CDR3 contains 15 residues. CDR1 is SGDLS, CDR2 YYNGEE, per germline. Trimming took 0 bases from V and 0 from J, leaving 7 bases between them. DNA of the CDR3: TGTGCCAGCAGCGTAGAGCCGGGCTCTGGAAACACCATATATTTT. Translated, it gives CASSVEPGSGNTIYF.

A single count supports this clone. This chain connects TRBV7-2 to TRBJ2-7, with D unresolved. The germline V gene encodes CDR1 SGHTA and CDR2 FQGNSA. CDR3 size: 14 residues. V was cut by 4 bases and J by 3 bases, with 13 bases left in between. In DNA form, the CDR3 reads TGTGCCAGCAGCTCCGCCGGATCGATCTACGAGCAGTACTTC. Encoded protein: CASSSAGSIYEQYF.